This T cell receptor (beta chain) was obtained from a study of shared clonotypes between healthy human individuals. The data were produced by immunoSEQ multiplex PCR, yet TCRdb's version contains in-frame clones alone and is incomplete. The sample lists over a million clones, about 77% occurring once. This CDR3 is built from 16 residues. Per germline, CDR1 KGHSH and CDR2 LQKENI. The J segment lost 1 base and the V segment lost 1 base, leaving 3 bases of the junction unmatched. Sequencing used memory CD4+ T cells sorted from blood. Stated subset: CD45RA-negative fraction. The gene calls are TRBV18 and TRBJ1-1; 10 bases align to TRBD1. The origin of this receptor is a man between 18 and 29 years old in good health. CDR3 bases: TGTGCCAGCTCACCACGACAGGGGGCGGAGAACACTGAAGCTTTCTTT. Translating gives CASSPRQGAENTEAFF.